Described below is a single TCR beta chain sequence and its context. Its specificity is unknown. The source of the sample is a study of T cell responses to AZD1222 COVID-19 vaccine. There are 13 residues in the CDR3. V was clipped by 2 bases and J by 12 bases; unmatched bases: 8. Germline loops: CDR1 MNHEY, CDR2 SVGAGI. Whole-study results and caveats: With dominance at 160-218 and 743-854, vaccine-associated CD4 TCRs spanned spike.

Second doses that came at about 4 or about 12 weeks were put together. Clones were sequenced by immunoSEQ multiplex PCR, and TCRdb holds only the in-frame ones, with some missing. The top ten hold around 8% of the sample, which has 70,000 to 95,000 clones, roughly 90% seen once. The chain employs TRBV6-5 and TRBJ2-7, with 9 bases that match TRBD2. This sequence was found in an adult who received the AZD1222 COVID-19 vaccine. This specimen was peripheral blood, taken 28 days after the second AZD1222 dose. CDR3 in amino acids: CASSYEGPSGMYF. The DNA of the CDR3 is TGTGCCAGCAGTTACGAAGGCCCTAGCGGGATGTACTTC.